The 17 T cell receptor beta chains in this list originate from one sample, sequenced in a study of blood T cell repertoires in COVID-19. The assay was immunoSEQ multiplex PCR, and TCRdb's table has in-frame clones only and misses some. This table has a few hundred thousand clones, about 86% appearing once. Material: PBMCs or T cells enriched from blood (not recorded which). The receptors come from a man in his fifties who had recovered from COVID-19.

The chain employs TRBV3-1 (or the pseudogene TRBV3-2) and TRBJ2-1; a weak D match, TRBD1 (6 bases). The CDR3 loop spans 14 amino acids. Per germline, CDR1 LGHDT and CDR2 YNNKEL (reference sequence). V dropped 1 base and J dropped 7 bases, with 11 bases sitting between them. The CDR3 coding sequence is TGTGCCAGCAGCCAAGTTGTGGGGGCTAATGAGCAGTTCTTC. Protein sequence: CASSQVVGANEQFF.

The chain recombines TRBV10-2 with TRBJ2-5; 9 nucleotides line up with TRBD1. In germline, CDR1 is WSHSY, CDR2 SAAADI. This CDR3 contains 14 residues. Trimming at V came to 5 bases and at J to 5 bases, leaving 6 bases not matched to a gene. The CDR3 nucleotides are TGCGCCAGCAGTACGGGACAGGGATGGGAGACCCAGTACTTC. The encoded protein is CASSTGQGWETQYF.

The genes are TRBV2 and TRBJ2-1, with 11 bases lining up with TRBD2. V lost 5 bases to trimming and J lost 5 bases; unmatched junction nucleotides: 8. The CDR3 extends over 16 amino acids. Germline values: CDR1 SNHLY, CDR2 FYNNEI. As DNA, the CDR3 is TGTGCCAGCAGTTCTAGACTAGCGGGAATCCACAATGAGCAGTTCTTC. Its translation is CASSSRLAGIHNEQFF.

In this sample, this clone turned up once. The rearrangement links TRBV11-3 to TRBJ2-7; D gene ambiguous. The CDR3 is 11 amino acids. The germline V and J ends were trimmed by 4 bases and 3 bases, with 4 bases remaining between them. The germline V gene encodes CDR1 SGHNT and CDR2 YENEEA. The DNA for the CDR3 is TGTGCCAGCAGCTCGAGCTACGAGCAGTACTTC. It yields the protein CASSSSYEQYF.

The CDR3: CASSLGVWGGTEAFF. The CDR3 DNA follows: TGCGCCAGCAGCTTGGGTGTGTGGGGAGGCACTGAAGCTTTCTTT. V and J are TRBV5-1 and TRBJ1-1; D call uncertain. The germline V gene encodes CDR1 SGHRS and CDR2 YFSETQ. The CDR3 is 15 amino acids. V dropped 0 bases and J dropped 4 bases, with 13 bases sitting between them. Variable domain in full (rest from reference TRBV5-1 and TRBJ1-1): KAGVTQTPRYLIKTRGQQVTLSCSPISGHRSVSWYQQTPGQGLQFLFEYFSETQRNKGNFPGRFSGRQFSNSRSEMNVSTLELGDSALYLCASSLGVWGGTEAFFGQGTRLTVV.

J is TRBJ1-2 and V is TRBV7-6; possibly TRBD1 for D (5 bases). Germline V gene data show CDR1 as SGHVS and CDR2 as FNYEAQ. The V and J ends lost 7 bases and 2 bases respectively, with 11 bases between them. The CDR3 extends over 13 amino acids. CDR3 residues: CASTSAGNYGYTF. In DNA form, the CDR3 reads TGTGCCAGCACGTCCGCAGGGAACTATGGCTACACCTTC.

This chain joins TRBV5-4 and TRBJ2-5; 13 positions match TRBD2. Trimming at V came to 5 bases and at J to 2 bases, leaving 9 bases not matched to a gene. This CDR3 region has 17 residues. The germline CDR1 and CDR2 sequences are SGHNT and YYREEE (reference sequence). CDR3 protein: CASSFGLAGALQETQYF. CDR3 nucleotides: TGTGCCAGCAGTTTCGGACTAGCGGGGGCTTTACAAGAGACCCAGTACTTC.

This chain uses TRBV27 with TRBJ1-1; D may be TRBD1 (6 bases). CDR3 length: 13 amino acids. The V gene's germline CDR1 is MNHEY and CDR2 SMNVEV (reference sequence). V lost 7 bases, J lost 7 bases, and 16 bases lay in between. As DNA, the CDR3 is TGTGCCAGCAACCCTCCGGGGGGCAATGAAGCTTTCTTT. This translates into CASNPPGGNEAFF.

This clone has just a few counts. This rearrangement joins TRBV11-2 to TRBJ1-5; a possible D gene is TRBD1 (6 bases). CDR1 and CDR2 (germline): SGHAT, FQNNGV. Trimming cost V 1 base and J 7 bases, with 11 bases left between them. CDR3 length: 14 residues. DNA of the CDR3: TGTGCCAGCAGCTTAGCAGGGGACAACCAGCCCCAGCATTTT. Translation gives CASSLAGDNQPQHF. Using reference TRBV11-2 and TRBJ1-5 for the parts outside the CDR3, the full variable domain is EAGVAQSPRYKIIEKRQSVAFWCNPISGHATLYWYQQILGQGPKLLIQFQNNGVVDDSQLPKDRFSAERLKGVDSTLKIQPAKLEDSAVYLCASSLAGDNQPQHFGDGTRLSIL.

The chain has TRBV11-3 and TRBJ2-7, with D maybe TRBD2 (6 bases). The V end was cut by 5 bases, the J end by 6 bases, with 14 bases between. Germline lookup yields CDR1 SGHNT and CDR2 YENEEA. CDR3 size: 13 residues. The CDR3 DNA sequence: TGTGCCAGCAGCCACCCCCCGGGACTCGAGCAGTACTTC. This codes for CASSHPPGLEQYF.

The chain uses TRBV27 and TRBJ2-7, with D maybe TRBD1 (6 bases). V dropped 8 bases and J dropped 7 bases, with 18 bases sitting between them. The CDR3 totals 13 residues. The V gene's germline CDR1 is MNHEY and CDR2 SMNVEV (reference sequence). The CDR3 loop reads CASRVLGRGEQYF. The CDR3 coding sequence is TGTGCCAGCCGTGTCCTTGGAAGGGGGGAGCAGTACTTC.

The chain carries TRBV21-1 and TRBJ1-3; the listed D gene, TRBD1, was not tested against the DNA. TRBV21-1 is designated a pseudogene. The CDR3 totals 15 residues. The CDR3 nucleotides are TGTGCCAGCAGCAAAGCCAGGTCCTCTGGAAACACCATATATTTT. It codes for CASSKARSSGNTIYF.

The V call is TRBV7-2, the J call TRBJ2-6; TRBD1 matches 8 bases. The CDR3 totals 16 residues. Germline values: CDR1 SGHTA, CDR2 FQGNSA. Trimming took 5 bases from V and 3 from J; bases not matched to a gene: 6. Here the CDR3 DNA reads TGTGCCAGCAGCCAAGGACAGGGTTTTGGGGCCAACGTCCTGACTTTC. Encoded protein: CASSQGQGFGANVLTF.

This sequence joins TRBV27 and TRBJ2-1; 7 positions match TRBD2. The germline CDR1 and CDR2 sequences are MNHEY and SMNVEV (reference sequence). V shed 5 bases and J 2 bases; nucleotides not matched to a gene: 9. The CDR3 is 16 amino acids. CDR3 DNA sequence: TGTGCCAGCAGTGGACGGACTAGTGGGCCCTACAATGAGCAGTTCTTC. Its protein is CASSGRTSGPYNEQFF.

This sequence joins TRBV5-1 and TRBJ2-1, with 10 bases fitting TRBD1. The junction had 10 bases not matched to a gene; V was cut back by 5 bases and J by 8 bases. The V gene's germline CDR1 is SGHRS and CDR2 YFSETQ. The CDR3 covers 15 residues. The CDR3 spells CASRKGGTGEYEQFF. DNA for the CDR3: TGCGCCAGCAGGAAGGGCGGGACAGGGGAGTATGAGCAGTTCTTC.

This clone occurred a few times. The genes are TRBV10-1 and TRBJ2-3, with TRBD2 identical over 14 bases. Germline CDR1 and CDR2: WNHNN and SYGVQD (reference sequence). The CDR3 is 18 amino acids. The V and J ends lost 3 bases and 0 bases, in that order; junction bases with no gene match: 5. This chain's CDR3 is CASSEGLAGGPSTDTQYF. In nucleotides, the CDR3 is TGCGCCAGCAGTGAAGGACTAGCGGGGGGCCCTAGCACAGATACGCAGTATTTT.

The V gene is TRBV2, the J gene TRBJ1-2; D unresolved. V shed 7 bases and J shed 7 bases, with 10 bases lying between them. Germline loops: CDR1 SNHLY, CDR2 FYNNEI. This CDR3 is 11 amino acids long. The CDR3 DNA follows: TGTGCCAGCAAGGCGGGAATTGGCTACACCTTC. This gives the protein CASKAGIGYTF.